This TCR beta chain originates from a study of technical replicates of blood from a few donors. The protocol was immunoSEQ multiplex PCR, while the TCRdb copy is restricted to in-frame clones and leaves out a portion. The sample holds some 78,000 clones, roughly 93% seen once. This clone was observed a handful of times. Per the germline V gene, CDR1 is SGHTA and CDR2 is FQGTGA. V lost 5 bases and J 4 bases, leaving 14 bases between the germline ends. The CDR3 contains 15 residues. The sequencing sample was made of T cells isolated from PBMCs. This receptor was identified in a human donor in good health. The chain employs TRBV7-3 and TRBJ2-2; D might be TRBD1 (6 bases). The CDR3 nucleotides are TGTGCCAGCAGCGCCTCGACAGGAGCCACCGGGGAGCTGTTTTTT. Protein: CASSASTGATGELFF.